A selection of T cell receptor beta chains follows, all from one sample in a study of Ad26.COV2.S vaccination and SARS-CoV-2 variants. Measured with immunoSEQ multiplex PCR; TCRdb has only the in-frame clones, and not every one. The sample includes nearly 400,000 clones, approximately 89% seen only once; the top ten take 1.5% to 2%. Sequenced here: peripheral blood, sampled in a trial of Ad26.COV2.S vaccine versus placebo. These receptors all stem from a person between 18 and 59 years old who received the Ad26.COV2.S COVID-19 vaccine or a placebo. The CDR3 runs from the conserved cysteine through the conserved F or W. A D gene is named only where the DNA matches it firmly.

TRBV2	TRBJ2-1	TRBD1	CASHTDRAYNEQFF	TGTGCCAGTCACACAGACAGGGCTTACAATGAGCAGTTCTTC
TRBV5-6	TRBJ1-2	-	CASSLQEANTF	TGTGCCAGCAGCCTCCAGGAGGCCAACACCTTC
TRBV5-1	TRBJ2-1	TRBD2	CASSDWTSGRGNEQFF	TGCGCCAGCAGCGATTGGACTAGCGGGAGGGGGAATGAGCAGTTCTTC
TRBV28	TRBJ2-3	-	CASSSPSGTVTQYF	TGTGCCAGCAGTTCCCCGAGCGGTACAGTGACGCAGTATTTT
TRBV5-1	TRBJ2-7	-	CASSMRESYEQYF	TGCGCCAGCAGCATGAGAGAATCCTACGAGCAGTACTTC
TRBV4-1	TRBJ1-1	-	CASSQDSRGGSEAFF	TGCGCCAGCAGCCAAGATTCTCGGGGCGGGAGTGAAGCTTTCTTT
TRBV30	TRBJ2-7	-	CAWSTSYEQYF	TGTGCCTGGAGTACTTCCTACGAGCAGTACTTC
TRBV28	TRBJ2-7	-	CASSFGPYEQYF	TGTGCCAGCAGTTTCGGACCCTACGAGCAGTACTTC
TRBV7-8	TRBJ1-2	-	CASSFGTSDYGYTF	TGTGCCAGCAGCTTCGGAACCTCAGACTATGGCTACACCTTC
TRBV28	TRBJ1-2	TRBD1	CASSPGTGSNGYTF	TGTGCCAGCAGTCCAGGGACAGGGAGTAATGGCTACACCTTC
TRBV3-1/TRBV3-2	TRBJ2-5	-	CASSHPGRGQTQYF	TGTGCCAGCAGCCATCCCGGGAGAGGTCAGACCCAGTACTTC
TRBV9	TRBJ1-3	-	CASSVDRYSGNTIYF	TGTGCCAGCAGCGTCGACCGGTACTCTGGAAACACCATATATTTT
TRBV19	TRBJ1-5	TRBD1	CASSPQTGGNQPQHF	TGTGCCAGTAGTCCCCAGACAGGGGGTAATCAGCCCCAGCATTTT
TRBV5-1	TRBJ1-2	-	CASSLIGYEGYTF	TGCGCCAGCAGCCTAATCGGGTATGAGGGCTACACCTTC
TRBV27	TRBJ2-7	TRBD2	CASSIAGGGYEQYF	TGTGCCAGCAGCATAGCGGGAGGTGGCTACGAGCAGTACTTC
TRBV7-3	TRBJ1-1	-	CASSLIREHRLTNTEAFF	TGTGCCAGCAGCTTAATTAGGGAACACCGACTTACGAACACTGAAGCTTTCTTT